What follows are 24 T cell receptor beta chains derived from one specimen sequenced in a study of blood T cell repertoires in COVID-19. TCRdb keeps only in-frame clones here, not all; method: immunoSEQ multiplex PCR. Of roughly 49,000 clones in the sample, 86% are singletons; the top ten hold around 4%. The sequenced material came from peripheral blood. These receptors all come from an elderly man with active COVID-19.

The sample holds a few counts of this clone. The gene calls are TRBV28 and TRBJ1-2; 7 bases map to TRBD1. Germline V gene sequence: CDR1 MDHEN, CDR2 SYDVKM. This CDR3 comprises 13 residues. Trimming cost V 5 bases and J 5 bases; bases outside gene matches: 5. CDR3 loop: CASSDGTEYGYTF. DNA for the CDR3: TGTGCCAGCAGTGACGGGACAGAATATGGCTACACCTTC.

This chain connects TRBV7-3 to TRBJ2-3; tentatively, D is TRBD1 (5 bases). Per germline, CDR1 SGHTA and CDR2 FQGTGA. Trimming took 1 base from V and 1 from J, leaving 9 bases between them. The CDR3 has 15 amino acids. Written as DNA, the CDR3 is TGTGCCAGCAGCTTAAATCGCAGGGGCACAGATACGCAGTATTTT. It translates to CASSLNRRGTDTQYF. The whole variable domain, filled in from reference TRBV7-3 and TRBJ2-3, reads GAGVSQTPSNKVTEKGKYVELRCDPISGHTALYWYRQSLGQGPEFLIYFQGTGAADDSGLPNDRFFAVRPEGSVSTLKIQRTERGDSAVYLCASSLNRRGTDTQYFGPGTRLTVL.

The chain has TRBV19 and TRBJ2-1; a weak D match, TRBD2 (6 bases). Germline V CDR1 and CDR2: LNHDA, SQIVND (reference sequence). The CDR3 is 16 amino acids. V lost 3 bases, J lost 8 bases, and 20 bases lay in between. CDR3 nucleotide sequence: TGTGCCAGTAGTATTAACGGGGGTAAACCGAGGGATGAGCAGTTCTTC. Its protein is CASSINGGKPRDEQFF.

The chain is built from TRBV7-9 and TRBJ2-5; 8 bases fit TRBD1. V shed 1 base, J shed 7 bases, and the junction held 11 bases outside the gene matches. The CDR3 extends over 16 amino acids. The germline gives CDR1 SEHNR, CDR2 FQNEAQ (reference sequence). The CDR3 loop is CASSLVWDRPGGTQYF. CDR3 coding DNA: TGTGCCAGCAGCTTAGTATGGGACAGGCCAGGAGGGACCCAGTACTTC. Using reference TRBV7-9 and TRBJ2-5 for the parts outside the CDR3, the full variable domain is DTGVSQNPRHKITKRGQNVTFRCDPISEHNRLYWYRQTLGQGPEFLTYFQNEAQLEKSRLLSDRFSAERPKGSFSTLEIQRTEQGDSAMYLCASSLVWDRPGGTQYFGPGTRLLVL.

This chain connects TRBV19 to TRBJ2-5; D is unclear. Per the germline V gene, CDR1 is LNHDA and CDR2 is SQIVND (reference sequence). CDR3 length: 15 residues. V gave up 0 bases and J gave up 4 bases, with 12 bases separating them. The CDR3 DNA is TGTGCCAGTAGTATAGATAACCCCCCGGGAGAGACCCAGTACTTC. Its translation is CASSIDNPPGETQYF.

The genes are TRBV3-1 (or the pseudogene TRBV3-2) and TRBJ1-1; 7 nucleotides agree with TRBD1. The germline gives CDR1 LGHDT, CDR2 YNNKEL (reference sequence). The CDR3 is 15 residues long. The V segment lost 1 base and the J segment 3 bases; nucleotides outside the gene matches: 5. CDR3 nucleotides: TGTGCCAGCAGCCAAGCGGGACAGCTTTACACTGAAGCTTTCTTT. As protein: CASSQAGQLYTEAFF.

This chain links TRBV19 with TRBJ2-7; tentatively, D is TRBD1 (6 bases). The V and J ends lost 9 bases and 3 bases respectively, with 18 bases between them. The CDR3 contains 14 residues. Germline V CDR1 and CDR2: LNHDA, SQIVND (reference sequence). CDR3 sequence reads: CARGAGSADYEQYF. In DNA form, the CDR3 reads TGTGCCAGGGGGGCTGGCAGCGCTGACTACGAGCAGTACTTC. The full variable domain, in which reference TRBV19 and TRBJ2-7 provide the parts outside the CDR3, is DGGITQSPKYLFRKEGQNVTLSCEQNLNHDAMYWYRQDPGQGLRLIYYSQIVNDFQKGDIAEGYSVSREKKESFPLTVTSAQKNPTAFYLCARGAGSADYEQYFGPGTRLTVT.

The genes are TRBV12-3 or TRBV12-4 and TRBJ2-3; D gene uncertain. The V end lost 5 bases, the J end lost 1 base, and 7 bases lay between the germline ends. CDR3 length equals 13 residues. The CDR3 here is CASSLERTDTQYF. CDR3 sequence (DNA): TGTGCCAGCAGTCTTGAGCGCACAGATACGCAGTATTTT.

The chain has TRBV4-3 and TRBJ2-3; no definite D call. The V gene lost 4 bases and the J gene lost 0 bases, with 8 bases spanning the gap. Germline V gene data show CDR1 as LGHNA and CDR2 as YSLEER. The CDR3 is made up of 14 amino acids. The CDR3 protein is CASSPTGSTDTQYF. DNA for the CDR3: TGCGCCAGCAGCCCCACCGGGAGCACAGATACGCAGTATTTT.

This clone has a single count. V gene TRBV23-1 combines with J gene TRBJ1-5, with no clear D. TRBV23-1 is an ORF, with its function uncertain. V was trimmed by 5 bases and J by 0 bases, leaving 14 bases between them. This CDR3 comprises 16 residues. The CDR3 DNA reads TGCGCCAGCAGTTCAACGCTGGACTTTAGCAATCAGCCCCAGCATTTT. Residues: CASSSTLDFSNQPQHF.

The J gene is TRBJ1-2, the V gene TRBV6-5; 7 bases map to TRBD1. J gave up 6 bases and V 0 bases, and 4 bases lay outside the gene matches. Per germline, CDR1 MNHEY and CDR2 SVGAGI. The CDR3 is 14 amino acids. The CDR3 spells CASSYSTTGNGYTF. Written as DNA, the CDR3 is TGTGCCAGCAGTTACTCGACGACAGGGAATGGCTACACCTTC.

The chain carries TRBV19 and TRBJ2-1; 13 bases line up with TRBD2. Germline loops: CDR1 LNHDA, CDR2 SQIVND (reference sequence). With V trimmed by 6 bases and J by 7 bases, 6 bases remained unmatched. This CDR3 is 15 amino acids long. CDR3 sequence: CASSLTSGRLNEQFF. CDR3 in DNA: TGTGCCAGTAGCTTGACTAGCGGGAGGCTTAATGAGCAGTTCTTC.

The CDR3 sequence: CASSLMSGSNTGELFF. CDR3 bases: TGTGCCAGCAGCTTGATGAGCGGGAGTAACACCGGGGAGCTGTTTTTT. This chain uses TRBV11-2 with TRBJ2-2; TRBD2 aligns across 8 bases. Germline CDR1 reads SGHAT; CDR2 reads FQNNGV. This CDR3 has 16 amino acids. Unmatched junction bases numbered 5, after V lost 3 bases and J lost 2 bases.

The chain couples TRBV28 to TRBJ2-3, with 7 positions matching TRBD1. The CDR3 consists of 17 residues. CDR1 is MDHEN and CDR2 is SYDVKM in the germline V gene. Trimming removed 6 bases from V and 0 bases from J; junction bases left unmatched: 12. As DNA, the CDR3 is TGTGCCAGCAGCTCATCGGGGTGGGGACAGAGCACAGATACGCAGTATTTT. It translates to CASSSSGWGQSTDTQYF.

The chain recombines TRBV13 with TRBJ1-2, with D perhaps TRBD1 (5 bases). The germline gives CDR1 PRHDT, CDR2 FYEKMQ (reference sequence). The CDR3 consists of 14 residues. V lost 0 bases and J 4 bases, leaving 9 bases between the germline ends. The CDR3 loop is CASSLGQALYGYTF. For the CDR3, the DNA is TGTGCCAGCAGCTTAGGACAGGCCCTCTATGGCTACACCTTC.

The chain employs TRBV28 and TRBJ2-5; TRBD1 matches at 9 bases. Germline CDR1 and CDR2: MDHEN and SYDVKM. The V gene end was trimmed by 6 bases and the J gene end by 4 bases; junction bases not matched to a gene: 15. This CDR3 spans 17 amino acids. DNA of the CDR3: TGTGCCAGCAGGACCGCTGGACAGGGGCCGGTAGGAGAGACCCAGTACTTC. Encoded protein: CASRTAGQGPVGETQYF.

The chain links TRBV30 to TRBJ1-4; D perhaps matches TRBD1 (6 bases). The CDR3 sequence is 14 residues long. Germline lookup yields CDR1 GTSNPN and CDR2 SVGIG (reference sequence). The V and J ends lost 2 bases and 4 bases respectively, with 11 bases between them. For the CDR3, the DNA is TGTGCCTGGAGTCAGGGGACAAATAATGAAAAACTGTTTTTT. The encoded protein is CAWSQGTNNEKLFF.

The J gene is TRBJ2-1, the V gene TRBV5-5, with TRBD1 as a possible D gene (6 bases). The length of the CDR3 is 16 residues. CDR1 SGHKS and CDR2 YYEKEE come from the germline V gene (reference sequence). The V end was cut by 2 bases, the J end by 7 bases, with 19 bases between. The CDR3 DNA reads as TGTGCCAGCAGCTTCGGTGGGGCAGGGGCCTGGAATGAGCAGTTCTTC. Its protein is CASSFGGAGAWNEQFF.

The chain uses TRBV5-1 and TRBJ1-2; D is possibly TRBD1 (6 bases). Germline values: CDR1 SGHRS, CDR2 YFSETQ. The V end was cut by 2 bases, the J end by 2 bases, with 13 bases between. The CDR3 contains 15 residues. The CDR3 protein is CASSFLPDRNYGYTF. Written as DNA, the CDR3 is TGCGCCAGCAGCTTCCTACCGGACAGAAACTATGGCTACACCTTC.

The chain couples TRBV12-3 or TRBV12-4 to TRBJ2-7; 9 positions agree with TRBD1. The CDR3 loop spans 13 amino acids. V was pared by 6 bases and J by 7 bases, with 7 bases of the junction left unmatched. As DNA, the CDR3 is TGTGCCAGCAGGGAGACAGGGGGTGGGGAGCAGTACTTC. Encoded protein: CASRETGGGEQYF.

The chain links TRBV3-1 (or the pseudogene TRBV3-2) to TRBJ1-6; D is perhaps TRBD1 (5 bases). This CDR3 is 16 amino acids long. Germline V gene lookup returns CDR1 LGHDT and CDR2 YNNKEL (reference sequence). The ends were cut back, 4 bases at V and 14 bases at J, with 24 bases in the middle. The CDR3 sequence is CASSPTPGGGRGTLHF. DNA for the CDR3: TGTGCCAGCAGCCCGACCCCCGGTGGTGGCCGGGGGACCCTCCACTTT.

This clone was detected once. The rearrangement joins TRBV7-9 to TRBJ2-1, with a weak D call TRBD2 (7 bases). The V end lost 3 bases, the J end lost 11 bases, and 26 bases lay between the germline ends. This CDR3 contains 17 residues. Germline V gives CDR1 SEHNR, CDR2 FQNEAQ (reference sequence). In DNA, the CDR3 is TGTGCCAGCAGCTTGGCCGTCCTGAGGGGGAGGGAGGGTAAGCAGTTCTTC. As protein: CASSLAVLRGREGKQFF. The full variable domain, its missing parts supplied by reference TRBV7-9 and TRBJ2-1, is DTGVSQNPRHKITKRGQNVTFRCDPISEHNRLYWYRQTLGQGPEFLTYFQNEAQLEKSRLLSDRFSAERPKGSFSTLEIQRTEQGDSAMYLCASSLAVLRGREGKQFFGPGTRLTVL.

The chain couples TRBV5-4 to TRBJ1-4, with 8 positions matching TRBD1. There are 15 residues in the CDR3. V dropped 4 bases and J dropped 4; count of bases not matched to a gene: 6. Germline assignment: CDR1 SGHNT and CDR2 YYREEE (reference sequence). In DNA, the CDR3 is TGTGCCAGCAGCGCCGCGACAGGGGATAATGAAAAACTGTTTTTT. As protein: CASSAATGDNEKLFF.

The CDR3 sequence: CASAEGLKTQYF. CDR3 sequence (DNA): TGTGCCAGCGCTGAGGGTTTGAAGACCCAGTACTTC. The V gene is TRBV11-1, the J gene TRBJ2-5; D perhaps matches TRBD2 (5 bases). Per the germline V gene, CDR1 is SGHAT and CDR2 is FQDESV (reference sequence). The CDR3 has 12 amino acids. V lost 8 bases, J lost 6 bases, and 13 bases lay in between.